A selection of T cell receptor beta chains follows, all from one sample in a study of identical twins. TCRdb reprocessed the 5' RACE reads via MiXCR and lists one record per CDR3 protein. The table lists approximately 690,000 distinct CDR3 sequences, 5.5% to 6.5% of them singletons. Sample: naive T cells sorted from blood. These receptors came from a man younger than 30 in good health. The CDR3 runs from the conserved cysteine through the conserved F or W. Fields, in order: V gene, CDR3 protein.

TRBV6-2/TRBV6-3,CASSYTGLDLSYEQYF
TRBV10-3,CAISGEALETQYF
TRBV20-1,CSASPPTSTSTDTQYF
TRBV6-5,CASSYFSAGILSHRDF
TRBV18,CASSPLLAGAGETQYF
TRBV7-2,CASRSPPVHEQYF
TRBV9,CASSGDGSGANVLTF
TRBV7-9,CASTPRSNTGELFF
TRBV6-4,CASSSGTGGEYTEAFF
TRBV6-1,CASNTGTGVSGGYTF
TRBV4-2,CASSQDLSGPEDTQYF
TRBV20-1,CSASPVGGTDTQYF
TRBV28,CASSLGGLAGELFF
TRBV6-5,CASSYTLQPTNYGYTF
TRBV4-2,CASSQARESGTEAFF
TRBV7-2,CASSRSGYPYNEQFF
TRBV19,CASRLGTGFYNEQFF
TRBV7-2,CASSFHRQNEQFF
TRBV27,CAIRAGGTHEQYF
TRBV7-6,CASSLGGIQETQYF
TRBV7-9,CASSLAWGGQETQYF
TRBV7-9,CASLGAYEQYF
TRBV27,CASRGQGVNSNQPQHF
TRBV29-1,CSVGDRSADTQYF
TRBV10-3,CAIRDPKTDTQYF
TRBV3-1,CASSPPPSGIAHTGELFF
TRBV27,CASSLTVDYEQYF
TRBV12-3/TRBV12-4,CASGLAPGANQPQHF
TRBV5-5,CASSLMVVVPNQPQHF
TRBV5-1,CASSPDREGDIQYF
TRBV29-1,CSHGTNGNNEQFF
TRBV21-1,CASSKVGVWTDNEQFF
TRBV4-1,CASSQDGTSGTLQETQYF
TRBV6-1,CASSALHLGTGELFF
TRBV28,CASSSGPINIQYF
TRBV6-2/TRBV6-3,CASSYPPTGTSGSTDEQYF
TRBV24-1,CATSAAAGVSSNQPQHF